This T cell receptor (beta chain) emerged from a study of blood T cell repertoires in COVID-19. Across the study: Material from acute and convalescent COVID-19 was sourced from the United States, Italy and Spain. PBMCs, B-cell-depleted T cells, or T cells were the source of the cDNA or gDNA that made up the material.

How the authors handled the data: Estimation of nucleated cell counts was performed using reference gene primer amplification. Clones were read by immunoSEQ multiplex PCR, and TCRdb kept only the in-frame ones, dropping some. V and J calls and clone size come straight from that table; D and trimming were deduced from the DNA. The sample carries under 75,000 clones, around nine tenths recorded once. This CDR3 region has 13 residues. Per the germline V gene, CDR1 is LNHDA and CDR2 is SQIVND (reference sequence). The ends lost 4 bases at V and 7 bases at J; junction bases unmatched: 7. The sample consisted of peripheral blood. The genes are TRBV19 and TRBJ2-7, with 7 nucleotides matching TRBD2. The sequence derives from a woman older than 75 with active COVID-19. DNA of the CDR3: TGTGCCAGTAGTACCCAGCGGGGCTTTGAGCAGTACTTC. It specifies CASSTQRGFEQYF.